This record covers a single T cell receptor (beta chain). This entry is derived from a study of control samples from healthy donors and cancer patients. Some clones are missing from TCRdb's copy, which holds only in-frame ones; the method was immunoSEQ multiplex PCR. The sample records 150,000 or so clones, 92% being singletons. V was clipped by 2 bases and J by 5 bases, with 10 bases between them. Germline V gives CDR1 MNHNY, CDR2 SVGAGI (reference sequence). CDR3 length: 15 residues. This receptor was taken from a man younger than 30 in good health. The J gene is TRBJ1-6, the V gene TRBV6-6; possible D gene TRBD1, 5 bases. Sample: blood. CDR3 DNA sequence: TGTGCCAGCAGTTACGGAGGGGTGAATAATTCACCCCTCCACTTT. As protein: CASSYGGVNNSPLHF.